The 13 T cell receptor beta chains below all came from one sample that was sequenced in a study of graft-versus-host responses after intestinal transplantation. TCRdb's copy holds only in-frame clones and misses some; the assay was immunoSEQ multiplex PCR. The sample shows about 100,000 clones, less than 90% of them seen only once. Antigens of these TCRs are unknown. The starting material was unstimulated CD4+ T cells sorted from spleen or lymph node cells, obtained before transplant. The origin of the receptors is a human donor who was the organ donor for an intestinal transplant.

The chain is built from TRBV5-6 and TRBJ1-1, with TRBD1 matching 7 bases. Germline loops: CDR1 SGHDT, CDR2 YYEEEE. CDR3 length: 16 amino acids. Trimming cost V 0 bases and J 5 bases; bases outside gene matches: 10. The CDR3 bases are TGTGCCAGCAGCTTGGCGACCAGGGGACAGAAGACTGAAGCTTTCTTT. This codes for CASSLATRGQKTEAFF.

The gene calls are TRBV7-6 and TRBJ1-1, with TRBD1 identical over 8 bases. V was pared by 3 bases and J by 4 bases, with 1 base of the junction left unmatched. Germline lookup yields CDR1 SGHVS and CDR2 FNYEAQ. The CDR3 has 13 amino acids. The CDR3 reads CASSFGQGTEAFF. DNA of the CDR3: TGTGCCAGCAGCTTCGGACAGGGCACTGAAGCTTTCTTT. The whole variable domain, remainder taken from reference TRBV7-6 and TRBJ1-1, is GAGVSQSPRYKVTKRGQDVALRCDPISGHVSLYWYRQALGQGPEFLTYFNYEAQQDKSGLPNDRFSAERPEGSISTLTIQRTEQRDSAMYRCASSFGQGTEAFFGQGTRLTVV.

This chain uses TRBV30 with TRBJ2-3; 7 bases line up with TRBD2. J gave up 2 bases and V 3 bases, and 2 bases lay outside the gene matches. Germline assignment: CDR1 GTSNPN and CDR2 SVGIG (reference sequence). This CDR3 is built from 13 residues. CDR3 bases: TGTGCCTGGAGACGGGGGGACACAGATACGCAGTATTTT. As protein: CAWRRGDTDTQYF.

The rearrangement uses TRBV7-6 and TRBJ2-5; D gene unclear. Germline V lookup: CDR1 SGHVS, CDR2 FNYEAQ. The V gene lost 4 bases and the J gene lost 5 bases, with 8 bases spanning the gap. The CDR3 has 12 residues. This CDR3 is CASSSQVETQYF. CDR3 sequence (DNA): TGTGCCAGCAGCTCGCAGGTGGAGACCCAGTACTTC.

DNA for the CDR3: TGTGCCAGCAGTAGAAACACTGAAGCTTTCTTT. It specifies CASSRNTEAFF. V gene TRBV28 combines with J gene TRBJ1-1; the D is unclear. Per the germline V gene, CDR1 is MDHEN and CDR2 is SYDVKM. This CDR3 has 11 amino acids. Between the trimmed V and J ends, which lost 5 bases and 2 bases, there was a span of 3 bases.

This clone was detected only once. V and J are TRBV2 and TRBJ2-3; D is unclear. Trimming shortened V by 3 bases and J by 0 bases, and 13 bases separated the two germline ends. The CDR3 length is 16 residues. Germline V gene lookup returns CDR1 SNHLY and CDR2 FYNNEI. The CDR3 DNA reads as TGTGCCAGCAGTGATCGGTCAGGAGCAAGCACAGATACGCAGTATTTT. Amino acids: CASSDRSGASTDTQYF.

The chain recombines TRBV28 with TRBJ2-7; D uncertain. The germline gives CDR1 MDHEN, CDR2 SYDVKM. Trimming removed 4 bases at V and 6 bases at J, with 10 bases between. This CDR3 contains 12 residues. The CDR3 sequence is CASSSQGLEQYF. DNA of the CDR3: TGTGCCAGCAGTTCCCAAGGGCTCGAGCAGTACTTC.

The chain is built from TRBV9 and TRBJ2-7; D is possibly TRBD2 (5 bases). In germline, CDR1 is SGDLS, CDR2 YYNGEE. Trimming pared 0 bases from V and 2 bases from J, leaving 9 bases between. The CDR3 spans 14 residues. The CDR3 spells CASSVVGDTYEQYF. The CDR3 DNA is TGTGCCAGCAGCGTAGTGGGAGACACCTACGAGCAGTACTTC.

The table lists this clone with a count of one. The chain employs TRBV6-1 and TRBJ2-7; D unresolved. CDR3 length: 12 amino acids. The germline CDR1 and CDR2 sequences are MNHNS and SASEGT. Trimming took off 6 bases at V and 2 bases at J, with 8 bases between the two ends. CDR3 loop: CASRAQPYEQYF. CDR3 nucleotides: TGTGCCAGCAGAGCCCAGCCCTACGAGCAGTACTTC.

The rearrangement links TRBV21-1 to TRBJ1-5; no DNA check was done on the table's D call, TRBD1. TRBV21-1 is termed a pseudogene. The CDR3 runs to 15 residues. DNA of the CDR3: TGTGCCAGCGGCCACAGGGAATATAGCAATCAGCCCCAGCATTTT. It is translated as CASGHREYSNQPQHF.

This clone was seen a single time. The chain carries TRBV29-1 and TRBJ2-3; D is ambiguous. The germline V and J ends were trimmed by 2 bases and 5 bases, with 11 bases remaining between them. Germline CDR1 reads SQVTM; CDR2 reads ANQGSEA. The CDR3 runs 13 residues. In DNA, the CDR3 is TGCAGCGTTGAACGCGGTAGTGGAGATACGCAGTATTTT. Protein: CSVERGSGDTQYF.

The chain employs TRBV28 and TRBJ1-1, with D uncertain. The germline CDR1 and CDR2 sequences are MDHEN and SYDVKM. Trimming stripped 11 bases from V and 1 base from J, with 11 bases between. The CDR3 runs 12 residues. The CDR3 bases are TGTGCCTCCCGAGTCCCGAACACTGAAGCTTTCTTT. It yields the protein CASRVPNTEAFF.

J is TRBJ2-3 and V is TRBV7-9; D is unclear. This CDR3 comprises 14 residues. Per germline, CDR1 SEHNR and CDR2 FQNEAQ (reference sequence). Trimming shortened V by 5 bases and J by 4 bases, and 13 bases separated the two germline ends. The DNA of the CDR3 is TGTGCCAGCAGCCTCTTCGGACCCCCAGATACGCAGTATTTT. It translates to CASSLFGPPDTQYF.